This entry features one T cell receptor (beta chain) sequence. This sample is drawn from a study of blood T cell repertoires in COVID-19. Study context: Specimens from acute and convalescent COVID-19 originated in the United States, Italy and Spain.

Repertoires were generated with immunoSEQ multiplex PCR, while TCRdb's copy carries only in-frame clones and drops some. The data contain about 34,000 clones, 80% to 95% of them seen just once; the ten biggest clones take up roughly 19%. This CDR3 is 16 amino acids long. V trimming: 5 bases; J trimming: 1 base; junction bases outside the gene matches: 5. Germline V gene sequence: CDR1 KGHSH, CDR2 LQKENI. V is TRBV18 and J is TRBJ2-2, with 9 nucleotides matching TRBD1. The sequencing input was peripheral blood. The sequence came from a man older than 75 with acute or convalescent COVID-19. CDR3 DNA: TGTGCCAGCTCAACCACGGGACAGGGGAACACCGGGGAGCTGTTTTTT. Its translation: CASSTTGQGNTGELFF.